This TCR beta chain was retrieved from a study of cytomegalovirus exposure and HLA in healthy donors. Overall study results and limits: In vitro work confirmed that three CMV-associated chains recognize CMV antigens. The study designated around 150 TCR beta chains cytomegalovirus-associated. Common viral pathogens (according to a later analysis) appeared linked to several of the most significant clusters.

Notes on this clone: Antigen specificity is unknown.

Both 60 Vbeta primers and 13 Jbeta primers went into the PCR. This table comes from immunoSEQ multiplex PCR, and its TCRdb copy is limited to in-frame clones, with some not included. The table includes under 200,000 clones, approximately 80% detected once. CDR3 length: 11 residues. V gave up 8 bases and J gave up 4 bases, with 11 bases separating them. The germline V gene encodes CDR1 GTSNPN and CDR2 SVGIG (reference sequence). This chain joins TRBV30 and TRBJ1-1; perhaps TRBD1 as D (6 bases). Sequencing was performed on PBMCs. This TCR came from a woman in her thirties or forties in good health and CMV-seropositive. The CDR3 DNA follows: TGTGCCGGGACATTCGGCACTGAAGCTTTCTTT. It translates to CAGTFGTEAFF.